Included here is one T cell receptor (beta chain) sequence, with context. Germline assignment: CDR1 SEHNR and CDR2 FQNEAQ (reference sequence). The length of the CDR3 is 13 residues. Trimming shortened V by 5 bases and J by 9 bases, and 16 bases separated the two germline ends. Noted time point: newly diagnosed GD, antithyroid drugs for less than 3 months. Extracted PBMC RNA gave rise to the TCR library. These data are taken from a study of regulatory T cells in long-lasting Graves disease. Overall study: Antithyroid drug intake by newly diagnosed Graves' patients had lasted under 3 months.

The authors built TCR beta libraries using iRepertoire HTBI primers and Arm-PCR of CDR3 regions. TCRdb independently ran MiXCR on the multiplex PCR reads; one entry per CDR3 protein. The data hold about 420,000 distinct CDR3 sequences, with about a sixth observed a single time. A further study also used this sample, focusing on T cells in Graves' hyperthyroidism and ophthalmopathy. That work adds: A model of 13 V-J features distinguished ophthalmopathy from stable hyperthyroidism.

This receptor was identified in a woman between 18 and 29 years old with Graves disease. The chain combines TRBV7-9 with TRBJ1-1, with a tentative D call TRBD1 (6 bases). The starting material was peripheral blood mononuclear cells (PBMCs), obtained at new diagnosis, from a patient treated with antithyroid drugs. CDR3 sequence reads: CASSERQVLKAFF. Written as DNA, the CDR3 is TGTGCCAGCAGCGAACGACAGGTTCTAAAAGCTTTCTTT.